Listed below are T cell receptor beta chains from one sample, sequenced in a study of T cell changes during pregnancy in multiple sclerosis. TCRdb's table, derived via immunoSEQ multiplex PCR, lists solely in-frame clones and lacks some. The table records about 36,000 clones, roughly 93% of them present only once. The specimen was CD4+ T cells from peripheral blood mononuclear cells, collected in the first trimester of pregnancy. These TCRs come from a female donor with multiple sclerosis, enrolled in a pregnancy study. CDR3s include the opening cysteine and the closing phenylalanine or tryptophan. Each record gives: V gene, D gene, clone size, J gene, CDR3 protein, CDR3 DNA. D genes are given only for firm matches. The listing skips clone size in some rows; elsewhere it reads once, few, many or a size class.

TRBV27	.	.	TRBJ1-3	CASSGRAENTIYF	TGTGCCAGCTCAGGGCGCGCTGAAAACACCATATATTTT
TRBV7-9	.	.	TRBJ2-3	CASSLPYPTGEGADTQYF	TGTGCCAGCAGCTTACCATACCCGACAGGAGAGGGAGCAGATACGCAGTATTTT
TRBV4-2	TRBD2	.	TRBJ2-2	CASSPVTSDTGELFF	TGTGCCAGCAGCCCCGTTACTAGCGACACCGGGGAGCTGTTTTTT
TRBV2	.	.	TRBJ2-1	CASADRTRPTIGPFF	TGTGCCAGCGCGGACCGGACAAGACCTACGATAGGACCGTTCTTC
TRBV5-1	.	few	TRBJ1-6	CASSLAGRDESLHF	TGCGCCAGCAGCTTGGCCGGGAGGGATGAGTCCCTCCACTTT
TRBV2	.	.	TRBJ2-2	CASSGSFTGELFF	TGTGCCAGCAGTGGTTCTTTCACCGGGGAGCTGTTTTTT
TRBV2	TRBD1	.	TRBJ2-6	CASSGGQGMAGANVLTF	TGTGCCAGCAGTGGCGGACAGGGGATGGCTGGGGCCAACGTCCTGACTTTC
TRBV5-1	TRBD1	few	TRBJ1-5	CASSVTGNQPQHF	TGCGCCAGCAGCGTGACAGGGAATCAGCCCCAGCATTTT
TRBV5-1	TRBD1	.	TRBJ1-1	CASSLADREVTEAFF	TGCGCCAGCAGCTTGGCCGACAGGGAGGTAACTGAAGCTTTCTTT
TRBV4-1	TRBD2	.	TRBJ2-5	CASSQDGTGLAINQETQYF	TGCGCCAGCAGCCAAGATGGGACGGGACTAGCGATAAACCAAGAGACCCAGTACTTC
TRBV15	TRBD2	.	TRBJ2-1	CATSRGGAGGYNEQFF	TGTGCCACCAGCAGAGGTGGGGCGGGGGGTTACAATGAGCAGTTCTTC
TRBV7-2	.	.	TRBJ1-1	CASSRRGATEAFF	TGTGCCAGCAGCCGCCGGGGGGCGACTGAAGCTTTCTTT
TRBV29-1	TRBD1	.	TRBJ1-2	CSVNGFGQGVYGYTF	TGCAGCGTTAATGGTTTCGGACAGGGTGTCTATGGCTACACCTTC
TRBV19	.	.	TRBJ1-4	CASSRYAAPNEKLFF	TGTGCCAGTAGTCGCTACGCTGCGCCTAATGAAAAACTGTTTTTT
TRBV7-8	TRBD1	once	TRBJ1-1	CASSLGTGEAFF	TGTGCCAGCAGTTTGGGGACAGGTGAAGCTTTCTTT
TRBV9	TRBD2	.	TRBJ2-5	CASSVGGGLAGGETQYF	TGTGCCAGCAGCGTAGGTGGGGGACTAGCGGGAGGGGAGACCCAGTACTTC
TRBV7-8	TRBD1	.	TRBJ1-6	CASSSLDGTGVSPLHF	TGTGCCAGCAGCTCCCTAGACGGGACAGGGGTTTCACCCCTCCACTTT
TRBV5-4	TRBD2	.	TRBJ2-5	CASSLLAGLQETQYF	TGTGCCAGCAGCTTACTAGCGGGACTACAAGAGACCCAGTACTTC
TRBV7-9	.	.	TRBJ2-1	CASSLSLSYNEQFF	TGTGCCAGCAGCTTGAGTCTCTCCTACAATGAGCAGTTCTTC
TRBV5-4	TRBD1	.	TRBJ2-1	CASRGQGEGNEQFF	TGTGCCAGCAGGGGACAGGGGGAAGGCAATGAGCAGTTCTTC
TRBV7-2	.	.	TRBJ1-2	CASSLVGRPNYGYTF	TGTGCCAGCAGCTTAGTGGGCAGACCAAACTATGGCTACACCTTC
TRBV19	TRBD2	.	TRBJ2-7	CASSPTLGGDRRYYEQYF	TGTGCCAGTAGTCCCACATTGGGGGGGGACCGGAGATACTACGAGCAGTACTTC
TRBV7-3	.	.	TRBJ2-5	CASSIGQSPQETQYF	TGTGCCAGCAGCATTGGACAGTCCCCTCAAGAGACCCAGTACTTC
TRBV5-1	.	.	TRBJ1-4	CASSLTGIAEKLFF	TGCGCCAGCAGCTTGACAGGGATTGCTGAAAAACTGTTTTTT
TRBV5-1	TRBD1	.	TRBJ2-1	CASFQGDVSYNEQFF	TGCGCCAGTTTTCAGGGGGACGTTTCCTACAATGAGCAGTTCTTC
TRBV5-4	.	.	TRBJ1-2	CASSFGPGSGYTF	TGTGCCAGCAGCTTCGGTCCGGGGAGTGGCTACACCTTC
TRBV30	TRBD1	.	TRBJ2-5	CAWSVQGSQETQYF	TGTGCCTGGAGTGTACAGGGGTCCCAAGAGACCCAGTACTTC
TRBV2	TRBD1	.	TRBJ1-4	CASRTGGMVNEKLFF	TGTGCCAGCAGAACAGGGGGCATGGTTAATGAAAAACTGTTTTTT
TRBV7-3	TRBD2	.	TRBJ2-1	CASSPEGGLAGGLGEQFF	TGTGCCAGCAGCCCCGAGGGTGGACTAGCGGGAGGATTAGGTGAGCAGTTCTTC
TRBV18	.	.	TRBJ1-1	CASSPNALQDTEAFF	TGTGCCAGCTCACCTAACGCCCTACAGGACACTGAAGCTTTCTTT
TRBV5-1	.	.	TRBJ2-2	CASSQATNTGELFF	TGCGCCAGCAGCCAGGCTACGAACACCGGGGAGCTGTTTTTT
TRBV7-9	.	.	TRBJ2-1	CASSQGQYNEQFF	TGTGCCAGCAGCCAGGGACAATACAATGAGCAGTTCTTC
TRBV5-5	.	.	TRBJ2-1	CASSFQGSSYNEQFF	TGTGCCAGCAGCTTTCAGGGTAGCTCCTACAATGAGCAGTTCTTC
TRBV18	TRBD1	.	TRBJ2-3	CASSPGQGVADTQYF	TGTGCCAGCTCACCGGGACAGGGGGTCGCAGATACGCAGTATTTT
TRBV19	TRBD2	.	TRBJ2-1	CASSTIASGRAIGPDEQFF	TGTGCCAGTAGTACTATCGCGAGCGGGAGGGCCATCGGTCCCGATGAGCAGTTCTTC
TRBV7-8	.	.	TRBJ1-5	CASSRGGPSEQPQHF	TGTGCCAGCAGCCGGGGGGGACCGTCCGAGCAGCCCCAGCATTTT
TRBV7-9	TRBD2	.	TRBJ2-7	CASAPGRSGVFHEQYF	TGTGCCAGCGCCCCCGGGAGGTCGGGAGTATTCCACGAGCAGTACTTC
TRBV4-2	TRBD1	.	TRBJ2-1	CASSQLGQGPYNEQFF	TGTGCCAGCAGCCAACTGGGACAGGGCCCCTACAATGAGCAGTTCTTC
TRBV19	TRBD2	.	TRBJ2-3	CASSTGTSGSDTQYF	TGTGCCAGTAGTACAGGGACTAGCGGGAGTGATACGCAGTATTTT
TRBV19	.	.	TRBJ2-6	CASSIRFSGANVLTF	TGTGCCAGTAGTATTCGGTTCTCTGGGGCCAACGTCCTGACTTTC
TRBV7-9	TRBD2	.	TRBJ2-5	CASSLVAGVRETQYF	TGTGCCAGCAGCTTAGTAGCGGGGGTAAGAGAGACCCAGTACTTC
TRBV9	TRBD1	few	TRBJ1-6	CASSEGTGSNSPLHF	TGTGCCAGCAGCGAGGGGACAGGGAGTAATTCACCCCTCCACTTT
TRBV4-1	.	.	TRBJ1-5	CASSQVGGWNQPQHF	TGCGCCAGCAGCCAAGTCGGAGGTTGGAATCAGCCCCAGCATTTT
TRBV4-2	.	.	TRBJ2-3	CASSQGQVPDTDTQYF	TGTGCCAGCAGCCAAGGACAGGTCCCGGACACAGATACGCAGTATTTT
TRBV19	TRBD2	.	TRBJ2-1	CASSSSGLRGDEQFF	TGTGCCAGTAGCTCTAGCGGGTTGAGGGGAGATGAGCAGTTCTTC
TRBV4-3	.	.	TRBJ1-1	CASSQAGGNTEAFF	TGCGCCAGCAGCCAAGCGGGGGGTAACACTGAAGCTTTCTTT
TRBV19	.	.	TRBJ1-2	CASSIDTDAGYTF	TGTGCCAGTAGTATTGACACGGATGCTGGCTACACCTTC
TRBV19	TRBD1	once	TRBJ1-1	CASSLRTGPNTEAFF	TGTGCCAGTAGTTTAAGGACAGGACCGAACACTGAAGCTTTCTTT
TRBV15	TRBD2	.	TRBJ2-7	CATSRLRLAASYEQYF	TGTGCCACCAGCAGACTTCGACTAGCGGCCTCCTACGAGCAGTACTTC
TRBV7-3	TRBD1	.	TRBJ1-1	CASSPPGGNTEAFF	TGTGCCAGCAGCCCCCCAGGGGGGAACACTGAAGCTTTCTTT
TRBV7-8	.	.	TRBJ2-7	CASSFGANSYEQYF	TGTGCCAGCAGCTTCGGAGCCAACTCCTACGAGCAGTACTTC
TRBV6-5	TRBD1	.	TRBJ2-7	CASRGLGQGFEQYF	TGTGCCAGCAGGGGTTTGGGACAGGGATTCGAGCAGTACTTC
TRBV5-1	TRBD2	.	TRBJ2-5	CASSLSGGRETQYF	TGCGCCAGCAGCTTGTCGGGGGGGCGAGAGACCCAGTACTTC
TRBV25-1	.	few	TRBJ2-5	CASSVATPRSETQYF	TGTGCCAGCAGTGTTGCCACCCCCAGGTCAGAGACCCAGTACTTC
TRBV13	TRBD2	once	TRBJ2-7	CASSPLRLAGGGYEQYF	TGTGCCAGCAGCCCCCTACGATTAGCGGGAGGAGGATACGAGCAGTACTTC
TRBV7-3	TRBD1	.	TRBJ2-2	CASSSQGANTGELFF	TGTGCCAGCAGCTCACAGGGGGCTAACACCGGGGAGCTGTTTTTT
TRBV7-2	TRBD1	.	TRBJ1-1	CASSLTRQGPKAFF	TGTGCCAGCAGCTTAACAAGACAGGGACCAAAAGCTTTCTTT